This T cell receptor (beta chain) was sequenced in a study of breast tumors, draining lymph nodes, adjacent tissues. Findings and caveats of the study: Tumor TCR diversity was below lymph nodes but above nontumor tissue. Data only fit, rather than demonstrated, lymph node origin of most tumor T cells. Luminal-like breast cancer showed significantly greater tumor-nontumor repertoire similarity than basal-like breast cancer did.

J gave up 7 bases and V 5 bases, and 4 bases lay outside the gene matches. Per the germline V gene, CDR1 is MRHNA and CDR2 is SNTAGT. The CDR3 totals 14 residues. The lymph nodes were axillary draining lymph nodes from breast cancer patients. Comment on this clonotype: The target antigen is unknown.

TCRdb ran MiXCR on the multiplex PCR reads and lists one entry per CDR3 protein. The data show approximately 150,000 distinct CDR3 sequences, approximately 32% seen once. Source material: axillary lymph node tissue. The chain couples TRBV6-4 to TRBJ2-1; 11 nucleotides agree with TRBD2. The sequence derives from a female donor with breast cancer. Some clones in this sample may be carry-over from other donors' samples. CDR3 in DNA: TGTGCCAGCAGTCACGGGACTAGCGGTAATGAGCAGTTCTTC. This translates into CASSHGTSGNEQFF.